One sample yielded the 29 T cell receptor beta chains listed below, sequenced in a study of T cells in Graves' hyperthyroidism and ophthalmopathy. Amplification yielded TCR beta CDR3 regions, with RNA transcripts as the source. HTBI primers were employed in a first-round RT-PCR of the TCR CDR3. From the multiplex PCR reads, TCRdb called clonotypes with MiXCR, one entry per CDR3 protein. This table has 500,000 to 650,000 distinct CDR3 sequences, around 50% appearing once. Sequencing was done on a sample of peripheral blood or thyroid tissue (not recorded which). Source of these receptors: an adult woman with Graves' disease, either hyperthyroidism or ophthalmopathy (not recorded which).

The chain links TRBV7-8 to TRBJ1-2; D might be TRBD1 (6 bases). The CDR3 consists of 17 residues. The ends were cut back, 6 bases at V and 4 bases at J, with 24 bases in the middle. Germline assignment: CDR1 SGHVS and CDR2 FQNEAQ. The CDR3 sequence: CASSSSPSGARGYGYTF. The CDR3 nucleotides are TGTGCCAGCAGTTCCTCACCGTCGGGGGCCAGGGGCTATGGCTACACCTTC. Supplemented by reference TRBV7-8 and TRBJ1-2, the full variable domain reads GAGVSQSPRYKVAKRGQDVALRCDPISGHVSLFWYQQALGQGPEFLTYFQNEAQLDKSGLPSDRFFAERPEGSVSTLKIQRTQQEDSAVYLCASSSSPSGARGYGYTFGSGTRLTVV.

Concerning this clonotype: A much larger clone lies a single base off, so this may be a read error. The chain recombines TRBV5-1 with TRBJ2-7; tentative D call: TRBD1 (6 bases). CDR3 length: 15 amino acids. From germline, CDR1 is SGHRS and CDR2 YFSETQ. In nucleotides, the CDR3 is TGCGCCAGCAGCTTTCTCGCGGACAGCTCCTACGGGCAGTACTTC. Its protein product is CASSFLADSSYGQYF. The whole variable domain, filled in from reference TRBV5-1 and TRBJ2-7, reads KAGVTQTPRYLIKTRGQQVTLSCSPISGHRSVSWYQQTPGQGLQFLFEYFSETQRNKGNFPGRFSGRQFSNSRSEMNVSTLELGDSALYLCASSFLADSSYGQYFGPGTRLTVT.

On this clonotype itself: As the CDR3 is not closed by the conserved phenylalanine or tryptophan, this likely results from a read error. No DNA is shown, since the ends of the CDR3 on it are uncertain; the CDR3 is the one TCRdb lists. V usage is TRBV29-1 and J usage is TRBJ2-7; TRBD1 is the table's D call, not checked against the DNA. Including both end residues, the CDR3 is 14 amino acids long. Germline V gene sequence: CDR1 SQVTM, CDR2 ANQGSEA. The CDR3 region is CSKYSRGRRYEQHL.

This chain connects TRBV29-1 to TRBJ1-2, with TRBD1 as a possible D gene (6 bases). CDR1 is SQVTM and CDR2 is ANQGSEA in the germline V gene. The CDR3 loop spans 13 amino acids. Trimming shortened V by 0 bases and J by 2 bases, and 7 bases separated the two germline ends. The CDR3 loop is CSVEDRGNYGYTF. The CDR3 nucleotides read TGCAGCGTTGAAGATAGGGGGAACTATGGCTACACCTTC.

The chain recombines TRBV11-2 with TRBJ1-2; a possible D gene is TRBD1 (6 bases). With 7 bases removed from V and 1 base from J, the gap between germline ends came to 10 bases. The V gene's germline CDR1 is SGHAT and CDR2 FQNNGV. The CDR3 contains 13 residues. DNA for the CDR3: TGTGCCAGCACCAGACAGGATAACTATGGCTACACCTTC. Translated: CASTRQDNYGYTF.

The table lists this clonotype with many counts. The chain has TRBV20-1 and TRBJ1-6; 12 bases agree with TRBD1. The ends lost 4 bases at V and 6 bases at J; junction bases unmatched: 13. CDR3 length: 18 amino acids. Germline-derived CDR1 and CDR2 are DFQATT and SNEGSKA (reference sequence). In nucleotides, the CDR3 is TGCAGTGCTATTGTGGGGACAGGGGGCGCGAAGAGTAATTCACCCCTCCACTTT. Translation: CSAIVGTGGAKSNSPLHF.

The chain is built from TRBV20-1 and TRBJ2-5, with D perhaps being TRBD1 or TRBD2 (6 bases each). The ends were cut back, 1 base at V and 4 bases at J, with 19 bases in the middle. Per the germline V gene, CDR1 is DFQATT and CDR2 is SNEGSKA (reference sequence). CDR3 length equals 16 residues. Here the CDR3 reads CSARGGAWGFGETQYF. CDR3 bases: TGCAGTGCTAGAGGGGGGGCCTGGGGGTTTGGAGAGACCCAGTACTTC.

The chain uses TRBV11-2 and TRBJ1-2; possibly TRBD1 for D (5 bases). This CDR3 is 14 amino acids long. V lost 7 bases and J lost 6, with 18 bases in between. The germline gives CDR1 SGHAT, CDR2 FQNNGV. This CDR3 is CASNPLGGIHGYTF. The DNA for the CDR3 is TGTGCCAGCAACCCCCTCGGGGGTATCCATGGCTACACCTTC.

This clonotype was seen repeatedly, ten times or more. The chain recombines TRBV4-1 with TRBJ1-2, with a possible D match to TRBD1 (5 bases). Deletions cut 1 base from V and 4 bases from J, with 13 bases between. CDR1 and CDR2 from the germline V gene are MGHRA and YSYEKL. This CDR3 comprises 15 residues. In nucleotides, the CDR3 is TGCGCCAGCAGCCAAGTTGCAGGGAATTCCTATGGCTACACCTTC. This sequence encodes CASSQVAGNSYGYTF.

On this clonotype itself: With a much larger clone just one base away, this may be a read error. The chain is built from TRBV7-2 and TRBJ1-6; D not certain. V shed 3 bases and J shed 11 bases, with 11 bases lying between them. CDR3 length equals 13 residues. CDR1 is SGHTA, CDR2 FQGNSA, per germline. DNA for the CDR3: TGTGCCAGCAGCTTGCCATTCGACCCACCCCTCCACTTT. Translation: CASSLPFDPPLHF.

This clonotype showed up many times. The rearrangement uses TRBV7-2 and TRBJ2-5; D ambiguous. CDR1 and CDR2 from the germline V gene are SGHTA and FQGNSA. The CDR3 totals 10 residues. V was cut by 6 bases and J by 5 bases, with 4 bases left in between. This chain's CDR3 is CASSVETQYF. CDR3 coding DNA: TGTGCCAGCAGTGTGGAGACCCAGTACTTC.

This clonotype was counted ten times or more. V is TRBV10-3 and J is TRBJ1-4; D is undetermined. Germline V lookup: CDR1 ENHRY, CDR2 SYGVKD. The V and J ends lost 6 bases and 0 bases respectively, with 11 bases between them. This CDR3 region has 15 residues. Here the CDR3 reads CAIRRGSATNEKLFF. The CDR3 bases are TGTGCCATCAGACGCGGGTCAGCAACTAATGAAAAACTGTTTTTT.

This clonotype was detected many times. CDR3 region: CASSQVSSGYQPQHF. CDR3 nucleotide sequence: TGTGCCAGCAGCCAAGTGAGCTCGGGTTATCAGCCCCAGCATTTT. The chain uses TRBV4-2 and TRBJ1-5, with D hard to call. In germline, CDR1 is LGHNA, CDR2 YNFKEQ. The CDR3 runs to 15 residues. The germline V and J ends were trimmed by 1 base and 5 bases, with 12 bases remaining between them.

In this sample, this clonotype turned up a few times. J is TRBJ2-2 and V is TRBV20-1, with D possibly being TRBD1 (5 bases). The CDR3 contains 14 residues. The V gene lost 3 bases and the J gene lost 2 bases, with 10 bases spanning the gap. The V gene's germline CDR1 is DFQATT and CDR2 SNEGSKA (reference sequence). This chain's CDR3 is CSARGHLNTGELFF. In DNA, the CDR3 is TGCAGTGCTAGGGGGCACCTTAACACCGGGGAGCTGTTTTTT.

V and J are TRBV7-8 and TRBJ1-4; no firm D call. The V end was cut by 5 bases, the J end by 8 bases, with 27 bases between. The CDR3 spans 18 residues. Germline CDR1 reads SGHVS; CDR2 reads FQNEAQ. This chain's CDR3 is CASSPPSGSPLEEEKLFF. Here the CDR3 DNA reads TGTGCCAGCAGCCCCCCTTCGGGTTCCCCACTGGAGGAGGAAAAACTGTTTTTT.

In the case of this clonotype: The conserved closing phenylalanine or tryptophan is absent in this CDR3, likely reflecting a read error. The chain recombines TRBV28 with TRBJ1-2; 9 bases map to TRBD1. Trimming at V came to 3 bases and at J to 4 bases, leaving 6 bases not matched to a gene. CDR3 length: 15 residues. Looked up from germline, CDR1 is MDHEN and CDR2 is SYDVKM. The CDR3 sequence: CASSLTGQGSYGYTL. The CDR3 nucleotides are TGTGCCAGCAGTTTGACCGGACAGGGGAGCTATGGCTACACCCTC.

The V call is TRBV7-9, the J call TRBJ2-7; D gene ambiguous. Trimming shortened V by 1 base and J by 6 bases, and 10 bases separated the two germline ends. The CDR3 length is 13 residues. The germline gives CDR1 SEHNR, CDR2 FQNEAQ (reference sequence). Here the CDR3 reads CASSLGWLAEQYF. Written as DNA, the CDR3 is TGTGCCAGCAGCTTAGGATGGTTGGCCGAGCAGTACTTC. Looking up the rest from reference TRBV7-9 and TRBJ2-7 gives the full variable domain: DTGVSQNPRHKITKRGQNVTFRCDPISEHNRLYWYRQTLGQGPEFLTYFQNEAQLEKSRLLSDRFSAERPKGSFSTLEIQRTEQGDSAMYLCASSLGWLAEQYFGPGTRLTVT.

The chain employs TRBV29-1 and TRBJ2-7; tentatively, D is TRBD2 (6 bases). The germline V and J ends were trimmed by 8 bases and 1 base, with 15 bases remaining between them. CDR1 SQVTM and CDR2 ANQGSEA come from the germline V gene. The CDR3 covers 13 residues. The CDR3 DNA sequence: TGCAGCTACAGTCGAGGGACTTCCTACGAGCAGTACTTC. This gives the protein CSYSRGTSYEQYF.

This clonotype was counted only a few times. The gene calls are TRBV29-1 and TRBJ1-3; D is ambiguous. CDR3 length: 13 residues. Trimming removed 6 bases from V and 0 bases from J, with 9 bases in between. Germline CDR1 reads SQVTM; CDR2 reads ANQGSEA. The chain's CDR3 is CSVLSSSGNTIYF. As DNA, the CDR3 is TGCAGCGTATTATCGAGCTCTGGAAACACCATATATTTT. The full variable domain, in which reference TRBV29-1 and TRBJ1-3 provide the parts outside the CDR3, is SAVISQKPSRDICQRGTSLTIQCQVDSQVTMMFWYRQQPGQSLTLIATANQGSEATYESGFVIDKFPISRPNLTFSTLTVSNMSPEDSSIYLCSVLSSSGNTIYFGEGSWLTVV.

V gene TRBV6-5 combines with J gene TRBJ2-2; D remains ambiguous. Germline lookup yields CDR1 MNHEY and CDR2 SVGAGI. The CDR3 covers 16 residues. Trimming took off 6 bases at V and 5 bases at J, with 19 bases between the two ends. The DNA of the CDR3 is TGTGCCAGCAGGGCCACAAGACGGTTTCTGACCGGGGAGCTGTTTTTT. Amino acids: CASRATRRFLTGELFF.

This clonotype was observed once. The DNA for the CDR3 is TGTGCCAGCAGCTTACGAAGGACAGGGGTCGCCCTTTTGAGTGGGGCCAACGTCCTGACTTTC. It encodes CASSLRRTGVALLSGANVLTF. J is TRBJ2-6 and V is TRBV19; 9 bases fit TRBD1. CDR3 length: 21 amino acids. Germline V gene sequence: CDR1 LNHDA, CDR2 SQIVND (reference sequence). V gave up 9 bases and J gave up 3 bases; unmatched junction bases: 24.

This clonotype was counted a few times. This chain links TRBV12-3 or TRBV12-4 with TRBJ1-1; no clear D gene. The CDR3 covers 16 residues. The germline V and J ends were trimmed by 6 bases and 7 bases, with 24 bases remaining between them. CDR3 coding DNA: TGTGCCAGCAGCCAGCCTTCCGACGGGAGAGGAGGTGAAGCTTTCTTT. This codes for CASSQPSDGRGGEAFF.

The chain is built from TRBV5-1 and TRBJ2-7; no definite D call. The V end lost 2 bases, the J end lost 5 bases, and 8 bases lay between the germline ends. This CDR3 comprises 12 residues. The germline V gene has CDR1 SGHRS and CDR2 YFSETQ. The CDR3 DNA reads TGCGCCAGCAGCTTATCAGGCAACGAGCAGTACTTC. Amino acid sequence: CASSLSGNEQYF.

This clonotype was counted ten times or more. The V and J genes are TRBV2 and TRBJ2-3; D may be TRBD1 (5 bases). In germline, CDR1 is SNHLY, CDR2 FYNNEI. This CDR3 is 14 amino acids long. Trimming stripped 5 bases from V and 1 base from J, with 10 bases between. The CDR3: CASSRQGGTDTQYF. Written as DNA, the CDR3 is TGTGCCAGCAGTCGCCAGGGTGGCACAGATACGCAGTATTTT.

This clonotype was counted ten times or more. The chain employs TRBV20-1 and TRBJ2-5; TRBD1 might be the D (6 bases). The germline V gene has CDR1 DFQATT and CDR2 SNEGSKA (reference sequence). Trimming left V 0 bases short and J 5 bases short, with 10 bases between. This CDR3 region has 13 residues. CDR3 sequence: CSAREGGRETQYF. The CDR3 DNA follows: TGCAGTGCTAGAGAAGGGGGACGGGAGACCCAGTACTTC.

The V call is TRBV29-1, the J call TRBJ2-5; 9 bases align to TRBD2. Germline CDR1 is SQVTM and CDR2 is ANQGSEA. The CDR3 consists of 14 residues. V shed 4 bases, J shed 5 bases, and the junction held 8 bases outside the gene matches. The CDR3 here is CSVGGGLAYETQYF. CDR3 nucleotides: TGCAGCGTTGGGGGGGGACTAGCTTACGAGACCCAGTACTTC. The complete variable domain, with remaining parts taken from reference TRBV29-1 and TRBJ2-5, reads SAVISQKPSRDICQRGTSLTIQCQVDSQVTMMFWYRQQPGQSLTLIATANQGSEATYESGFVIDKFPISRPNLTFSTLTVSNMSPEDSSIYLCSVGGGLAYETQYFGPGTRLLVL.

This chain uses TRBV5-1 with TRBJ1-1; possibly TRBD1 for D (5 bases). Per germline, CDR1 SGHRS and CDR2 YFSETQ. The ends were cut back, 1 base at V and 3 bases at J, with 10 bases in the middle. The CDR3 length is 14 residues. The CDR3 DNA follows: TGCGCCAGCAGCTTGTCTCCAGGGTACACTGAAGCTTTCTTT. Translation gives CASSLSPGYTEAFF.

This chain joins TRBV12-3 or TRBV12-4 and TRBJ2-7; D might be TRBD2 (6 bases). Trimming shortened V by 3 bases and J by 5 bases, and 14 bases separated the two germline ends. The length of the CDR3 is 14 residues. This CDR3 is CASSFRWEEDEQYF. CDR3 sequence (DNA): TGTGCCAGCAGTTTTCGGTGGGAGGAGGACGAGCAGTACTTC.

This clonotype appeared a few times. The chain couples TRBV7-9 to TRBJ1-5, with D hard to call. The CDR3 runs to 13 residues. Trimming shortened V by 3 bases and J by 13 bases, and 16 bases separated the two germline ends. CDR1 SEHNR and CDR2 FQNEAQ come from the germline V gene (reference sequence). CDR3 sequence reads: CASSLDGGRGQHF. CDR3 bases: TGTGCCAGCAGCTTGGATGGTGGGCGCGGTCAGCATTTT.